A selection of T cell receptor beta chains follows, all from one sample in a study of blood T cell repertoires in COVID-19. Produced via immunoSEQ multiplex PCR; TCRdb's table is partial and in-frame only. The repertoire holds under 250,000 clones, with around 88% as singletons. Material: peripheral blood. Source of these receptors: a man aged 40-50 years with active or convalescent COVID-19. Both conserved end residues are part of each CDR3. D genes are given only for firm matches. Clone size is shown for a subset of rows, as once, few, many or a class of expanded clone.

cdr3_length: 16
j_call: TRBJ1-5
d_call: TRBD1
v_call: TRBV19
clone_size: .
cdr3_aa: CASRILDRGTNQPQHF
cdr3_nt: TGTGCCAGTAGAATCTTGGACAGGGGGACCAATCAGCCCCAGCATTTT

cdr3_length: 16
j_call: TRBJ2-1
d_call: TRBD2
v_call: TRBV9
clone_size: .
cdr3_aa: CASSVAGTSGRDEQFF
cdr3_nt: TGTGCCAGCAGCGTAGCTGGGACTAGCGGGAGGGATGAGCAGTTCTTC

cdr3_length: 16
j_call: TRBJ1-1
d_call: TRBD1
v_call: TRBV27
clone_size: .
cdr3_aa: CASSLTGGYMNTEAFF
cdr3_nt: TGTGCCAGCAGTTTGACAGGGGGTTACATGAACACTGAAGCTTTCTTT

cdr3_length: 15
j_call: TRBJ2-3
d_call: .
v_call: TRBV13
clone_size: few
cdr3_aa: CASSPRTGGADTQYF
cdr3_nt: TGTGCCAGCAGCCCCAGGACCGGAGGCGCAGATACGCAGTATTTT

cdr3_length: 15
j_call: TRBJ1-2
d_call: .
v_call: TRBV11-2
clone_size: .
cdr3_aa: CASSLSGQGLYGYTF
cdr3_nt: TGTGCCAGCAGCTTATCAGGGCAAGGCCTCTATGGCTACACCTTC

cdr3_length: 13
j_call: TRBJ1-4
d_call: .
v_call: TRBV6-5
clone_size: .
cdr3_aa: CASSYVTGEKLFF
cdr3_nt: TGTGCCAGCAGTTACGTGACGGGTGAAAAACTGTTTTTT

cdr3_length: 13
j_call: TRBJ1-1
d_call: .
v_call: TRBV2
clone_size: .
cdr3_aa: CASSDGGGLEAFF
cdr3_nt: TGTGCCAGCAGTGACGGGGGGGGTTTGGAAGCTTTCTTT

cdr3_length: 15
j_call: TRBJ2-6
d_call: .
v_call: TRBV5-4
clone_size: .
cdr3_aa: CASSLYRVGANVLTF
cdr3_nt: TGTGCCAGCAGCTTGTACAGGGTTGGGGCCAACGTCCTGACTTTC

cdr3_length: 14
j_call: TRBJ2-5
d_call: TRBD2
v_call: TRBV7-6
clone_size: .
cdr3_aa: CASSSLAGQETQYF
cdr3_nt: TGTGCCAGCAGCTCATTAGCGGGCCAAGAGACCCAGTACTTC

cdr3_length: 17
j_call: TRBJ2-4
d_call: .
v_call: TRBV7-2
clone_size: .
cdr3_aa: CASRPHLPGVAKNIQYF
cdr3_nt: TGTGCCAGCAGACCCCATCTGCCCGGGGTAGCCAAAAACATTCAGTACTTC

cdr3_length: 15
j_call: TRBJ2-5
d_call: TRBD1
v_call: TRBV5-1
clone_size: .
cdr3_aa: CASSRTTGVLETQYF
cdr3_nt: TGCGCCAGCAGCAGAACTACAGGGGTATTAGAGACCCAGTACTTC

cdr3_length: 12
j_call: TRBJ2-7
d_call: .
v_call: TRBV2
clone_size: .
cdr3_aa: CASSKQTYEQYF
cdr3_nt: TGTGCCAGCAGTAAACAGACCTACGAGCAGTACTTC

cdr3_length: 14
j_call: TRBJ1-1
d_call: .
v_call: TRBV9
clone_size: .
cdr3_aa: CASSALGGNTEAFF
cdr3_nt: TGTGCCAGCAGCGCCCTAGGAGGGAACACTGAAGCTTTCTTT

cdr3_length: 16
j_call: TRBJ2-3
d_call: TRBD1
v_call: TRBV15
clone_size: .
cdr3_aa: CATSGDRVWGTDTQYF
cdr3_nt: TGTGCCACCAGCGGAGACAGGGTCTGGGGCACAGATACGCAGTATTTT

cdr3_length: 14
j_call: TRBJ2-7
d_call: .
v_call: TRBV5-1
clone_size: .
cdr3_aa: CASSPSGQAYEQYF
cdr3_nt: TGCGCCAGCAGCCCCTCTGGCCAGGCCTACGAGCAGTACTTC

cdr3_length: 15
j_call: TRBJ2-6
d_call: TRBD1
v_call: TRBV30
clone_size: .
cdr3_aa: CASDRGSSGANVLTF
cdr3_nt: TGTGCGTCGGACAGGGGGTCCTCTGGGGCCAACGTCCTGACTTTC

cdr3_length: 16
j_call: TRBJ2-3
d_call: .
v_call: TRBV7-9
clone_size: .
cdr3_aa: CASSLARGGGADTQYF
cdr3_nt: TGTGCCAGCAGCTTAGCCCGGGGAGGGGGTGCAGATACGCAGTATTTT

cdr3_length: 14
j_call: TRBJ2-7
d_call: .
v_call: TRBV27
clone_size: .
cdr3_aa: CASSSLDRAYEQYF
cdr3_nt: TGTGCCAGCAGTTCTCTGGACAGAGCCTACGAGCAGTACTTC

cdr3_length: 17
j_call: TRBJ1-3
d_call: .
v_call: TRBV12-5
clone_size: .
cdr3_aa: CASGLVLLGAPGNTIYF
cdr3_nt: TGTGCTAGTGGTTTGGTACTTCTAGGAGCTCCAGGAAACACCATATATTTT

cdr3_length: 15
j_call: TRBJ1-2
d_call: TRBD1
v_call: TRBV5-1
clone_size: .
cdr3_aa: CASSPGQGMGYGYTF
cdr3_nt: TGCGCCAGCAGCCCGGGACAGGGTATGGGCTATGGCTACACCTTC

cdr3_length: 15
j_call: TRBJ2-6
d_call: .
v_call: TRBV7-8
clone_size: few
cdr3_aa: CASSPIHSGANVLTF
cdr3_nt: TGTGCCAGCAGCCCTATTCATTCTGGGGCCAACGTCCTGACTTTC

cdr3_length: 18
j_call: TRBJ2-4
d_call: TRBD2
v_call: TRBV29-1
clone_size: .
cdr3_aa: CSVQAGTSGSIAKNIQYF
cdr3_nt: TGCAGCGTTCAAGCCGGGACTAGCGGGTCTATAGCCAAAAACATTCAGTACTTC

cdr3_length: 15
j_call: TRBJ2-7
d_call: TRBD1
v_call: TRBV6-5
clone_size: .
cdr3_aa: CASSYSTGWAYEQYF
cdr3_nt: TGTGCCAGCAGTTACTCGACAGGGTGGGCCTACGAGCAGTACTTC

cdr3_length: 14
j_call: TRBJ1-1
d_call: TRBD1
v_call: TRBV29-1
clone_size: once
cdr3_aa: CSVQTGWSGTEAFF
cdr3_nt: TGCAGCGTCCAGACAGGGTGGAGCGGGACTGAAGCTTTCTTT

cdr3_length: 19
j_call: TRBJ2-6
d_call: TRBD1
v_call: TRBV3-1/TRBV3-2
clone_size: .
cdr3_aa: CASSQDFTGEKSGANVLTF
cdr3_nt: TGTGCCAGCAGCCAAGATTTCACAGGGGAAAAATCTGGGGCCAACGTCCTGACTTTC

cdr3_length: 15
j_call: TRBJ2-7
d_call: .
v_call: TRBV5-1
clone_size: .
cdr3_aa: CASSLEGRGPYEQYF
cdr3_nt: TGCGCCAGCAGCTTGGAGGGGCGGGGACCCTACGAGCAGTACTTC

cdr3_length: 14
j_call: TRBJ1-6
d_call: .
v_call: TRBV3-1/TRBV3-2
clone_size: .
cdr3_aa: CASRTNRDNSPLHF
cdr3_nt: TGTGCCAGCAGGACAAACAGGGACAATTCACCCCTCCACTTT

cdr3_length: 12
j_call: TRBJ1-1
d_call: .
v_call: TRBV20-1
clone_size: .
cdr3_aa: CSASPGGTEAFF
cdr3_nt: TGCAGTGCTAGTCCCGGGGGAACTGAAGCTTTCTTT